This TCR beta chain was recovered during a study of T cell responses to AZD1222 COVID-19 vaccine. Across the study: Investigators merged groups given second doses at roughly 4 or roughly 12 weeks.

Findings and caveats of the study: Spike-specific TCR breadth and depth rose after two AZD1222 doses. Close to half of spike-specific TCRs reportedly recognize unmutated variant regions. Baseline testing showed seropositivity in only six AZD1222 recipients.

On this clone: No antigen is known for it.

The protocol was immunoSEQ multiplex PCR, while the TCRdb copy is restricted to in-frame clones and leaves out a portion. The profile shows roughly 79,000 clones, around 80% of them singletons. The sequence derives from an adult in good health. The sequencing here drew on peripheral blood, taken on day 0 of AZD1222 vaccination.

CDR3 sequence (DNA): TGTGCCAGTAGTATAGGGACAGCCACCTGGAGCGGGAGAGAAGATGGGTCGAGCACCGGGGAGCTGTTTTTT. Translating it yields CASSIGTATWSGREDGSSTGELFF. The J gene is TRBJ2-2, the V gene TRBV19; TRBD2 agrees at 8 bases. The germline CDR1 and CDR2 sequences are LNHDA and SQIVND (reference sequence). J lost 4 bases, V lost 1 base, and 29 bases had no gene match. The CDR3 loop spans 24 amino acids.